This is a list of T cell receptor beta chains from one sample in a study of T cell responses to AZD1222 COVID-19 vaccine. The table came from immunoSEQ multiplex PCR; TCRdb's copy has only in-frame clones and leaves some out. The table shows around 45,000 clones, with 80% occurring only once. The specimen was peripheral blood, collected 28 days after the second dose of the MenACWY control vaccine. These receptors came from an adult who received the MenACWY meningococcal vaccine as a control. Both conserved end residues are part of each CDR3. Each record gives: J gene, V gene, D gene, clone size, CDR3 DNA, CDR3 protein. The D gene is left open where the match is weak. The size entry is marked missing in some rows and otherwise reads once, few, many or a size class.

TRBJ1-5	TRBV27	TRBD1	.	TGTGCCAGCAGTAGTGGACAGGTGCGGAATCAGCCCCAGCATTTT	CASSSGQVRNQPQHF
TRBJ1-1	TRBV28	.	.	TGTGCCAGCAGGGGACTGGGCACTGAAGCTTTCTTT	CASRGLGTEAFF
TRBJ2-6	TRBV7-2	.	once	TGTGCCAGCAGCCCCCAACCCACGGCAGGGGCCAACGTCCTGACTTTC	CASSPQPTAGANVLTF
TRBJ1-5	TRBV2	TRBD1	once	TGTGCCAGCAGTTCGACAGGGCTAAGGGAGCCCCAGCATTTT	CASSSTGLREPQHF
TRBJ2-5	TRBV6-5	.	.	TGTGCCAGCAGTTACAGAAGGGTAGAGACCCAGTACTTC	CASSYRRVETQYF
TRBJ2-5	TRBV11-2	.	.	TGTGCCAGCAGATTGACAGGTGGCCAAGAGACCCAGTACTTC	CASRLTGGQETQYF
TRBJ2-7	TRBV5-1	TRBD2	.	TGCGCCAGCAGCCCTCCGTGGGTAGCGGGAGCCTACGAGCAGTACTTC	CASSPPWVAGAYEQYF
TRBJ2-5	TRBV5-1	TRBD2	.	TGCGCCAGCAGAGAGCGGACTAGCGGCCCAGAGACCCAGTACTTC	CASRERTSGPETQYF
TRBJ1-5	TRBV27	.	.	TGTGCCAGCCGTATGGGCTGGGGCAATCAGCCCCAGCATTTT	CASRMGWGNQPQHF
TRBJ2-2	TRBV19	TRBD1	once	TGTGCCAGTAGTACCCCTGGACAGGGGAGGAACACCGGGGAGCTGTTTTTT	CASSTPGQGRNTGELFF
TRBJ1-1	TRBV2	.	.	TGTGCCAGCAGCGATAGGAGAAACACTGAAGCTTTCTTT	CASSDRRNTEAFF
TRBJ1-2	TRBV10-3	TRBD1	.	TGTGCCATCAGTGCGGGACAGCCTAACTATGGCTACACCTTC	CAISAGQPNYGYTF
TRBJ2-1	TRBV5-6	.	.	TGTGCCAGCAGCCCGGGACTGGACCCTTACAATGAGCAGTTCTTC	CASSPGLDPYNEQFF
TRBJ1-5	TRBV20-1	.	.	TGCAGTGCTAGTCACCAGGGAATAAGACAGCCCCAGCATTTT	CSASHQGIRQPQHF
TRBJ1-1	TRBV3-1/TRBV3-2	.	few	TGTGCCAGCAGCCCGCCACTAAGGCCCGCAGGGGCTACGGAAGCTTTCTTT	CASSPPLRPAGATEAFF
TRBJ2-7	TRBV3-1/TRBV3-2	.	.	TGTGCCAGCAGCCAAGATAGGCAACCTTACGAGCAGTACTTC	CASSQDRQPYEQYF
TRBJ1-1	TRBV25-1	.	.	TGTGCCAGCAGTGAAAGGTTGGGACTCGGCGCTTTCTTT	CASSERLGLGAFF
TRBJ2-1	TRBV5-6	.	.	TGTGCCAGCAGCTTATCGCGCGAGCAGTTCTTC	CASSLSREQFF
TRBJ2-3	TRBV6-4	.	.	TGTGCCAGCAGTGCCCTCCTGGGCGGCACAGATACGCAGTATTTT	CASSALLGGTDTQYF
TRBJ2-5	TRBV28	TRBD2	.	TGTGCCAGCAGTAGCGGGAGTCAAGAGACCCAGTACTTC	CASSSGSQETQYF
TRBJ1-2	TRBV11-2	.	.	TGTGCCAGCAGCCGTCCGTTGGGGGGCAACTATGGCTACACCTTC	CASSRPLGGNYGYTF
TRBJ2-7	TRBV25-1	.	.	TGTGCCAGCAGTGAACCAGGGGTGGTCTACGAGCAGTACTTC	CASSEPGVVYEQYF
TRBJ2-5	TRBV2	.	.	TGTGCCAGCAGTGGTAGGGGCGGGGCGGGAGAGACCCAGTACTTC	CASSGRGGAGETQYF
TRBJ1-6	TRBV6-5	.	.	TGTGCCAGCAGCGGCCGCTCGGAATCACCCCTCCACTTT	CASSGRSESPLHF
TRBJ1-2	TRBV29-1	.	.	TGCAGTGCACGACAGGCTAACTATGGCTACACCTTC	CSARQANYGYTF
TRBJ1-2	TRBV12-3/TRBV12-4	.	.	TGTGCCAGCAGTTTAAACATCGTTGGCTACACCTTC	CASSLNIVGYTF
TRBJ2-5	TRBV5-1	.	.	TGCGCCAGCAGCCGGGGTTCGGGACGCGTAGGGGAGACCCAGTACTTC	CASSRGSGRVGETQYF
TRBJ1-3	TRBV6-1	TRBD1	.	TGTGCCAGCAGTGAAGTCCCCGACAGGGCGGGAAACACCATATATTTT	CASSEVPDRAGNTIYF
TRBJ1-2	TRBV9	TRBD1	few	TGTGCCAGCAGCGTTCAGGGGGATTTCTATGGCTACACCTTC	CASSVQGDFYGYTF
TRBJ2-1	TRBV11-3	.	.	TGTGCCAGCAGCTTAGACAGGGATGAGCAGTTCTTC	CASSLDRDEQFF
TRBJ1-2	TRBV25-1	.	.	TGTGCCAGCAGTGAGCAAGCAAACTATGGCTACACCTTC	CASSEQANYGYTF
TRBJ1-5	TRBV6-5	TRBD1	few	TGTGCCAGCAGACAGGGGAGTGGCAATCAGCCCCAGCATTTT	CASRQGSGNQPQHF
TRBJ2-5	TRBV2	.	medium-sized	TGTGCCAGCAGTGATGGAGGGGGCGGAGGAGAGACCCAGTACTTC	CASSDGGGGGETQYF
TRBJ2-5	TRBV29-1	.	once	TGCAGCGTTGAAGCCGCCTGGGGCCTCTTGGAGACCCAGTACTTC	CSVEAAWGLLETQYF
TRBJ2-5	TRBV9	.	.	TGTGCCAGCAGCCCGGGACTCCAAGGGACCCAGTACTTC	CASSPGLQGTQYF
TRBJ2-1	TRBV5-8	.	.	TGTGCCAGCAGCAGCTTGTGGTTCGGTGAGCAGTTCTTC	CASSSLWFGEQFF
TRBJ2-1	TRBV7-3	TRBD1	.	TGTGCCAGCAGCGCCCAGACTGGGACAGGCCAGTACTACAATGAGCAGTTCTTC	CASSAQTGTGQYYNEQFF
TRBJ1-1	TRBV5-1	.	.	TGCGCCAGCAGGAAGGACCTCGGCACTGAAGCTTTCTTT	CASRKDLGTEAFF
TRBJ1-2	TRBV4-1	.	.	TGCGCCAGCAGCCGCTCAGGGAGGGGTGATGGCTACACCTTC	CASSRSGRGDGYTF
TRBJ2-1	TRBV29-1	.	.	TGCAGCGGGGTGGTCGGGCTCTCCTACAATGAGCAGTTCTTC	CSGVVGLSYNEQFF
TRBJ1-1	TRBV7-2	TRBD1	.	TGTGCCAGCAGCTTACACCAGGGGGCTGATACTGAAGCTTTCTTT	CASSLHQGADTEAFF
TRBJ2-2	TRBV11-2	.	.	TGTGCCAGCAGCTTAGGACGGGGGACCGGGGAGCTGTTTTTT	CASSLGRGTGELFF